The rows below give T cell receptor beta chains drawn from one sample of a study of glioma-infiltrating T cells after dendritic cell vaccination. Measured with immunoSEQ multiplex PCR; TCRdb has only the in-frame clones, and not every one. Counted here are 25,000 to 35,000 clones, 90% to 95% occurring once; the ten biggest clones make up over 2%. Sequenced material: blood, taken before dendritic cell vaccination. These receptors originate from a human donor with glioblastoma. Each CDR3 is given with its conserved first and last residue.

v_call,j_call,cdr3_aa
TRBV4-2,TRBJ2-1,CASSHTKDRGNNNEQFF
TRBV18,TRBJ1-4,CASSDQAILEEKLFF
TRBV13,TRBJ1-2,CASSLAQAPGGYTF
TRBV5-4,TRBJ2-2,CASSGWDREKTGELFF
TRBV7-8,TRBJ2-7,CASSPSGGLGEQYF
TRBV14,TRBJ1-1,CASSLRRDRNTEAFF
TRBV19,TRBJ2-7,CASSSGSYEQYF
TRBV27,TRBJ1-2,CASRPGQGGGYTF
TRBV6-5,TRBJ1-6,CASRAPGFVGSPLHF
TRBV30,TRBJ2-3,CAWSVERGGLTQYF
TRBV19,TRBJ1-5,CASSIWTGDQPQHF
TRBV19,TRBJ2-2,CASSGGTGELFF
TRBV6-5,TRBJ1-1,CASSYSQGTLYEAFF
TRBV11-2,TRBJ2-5,CASSLGQQETQYF
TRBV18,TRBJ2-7,CASSPGQSSYEQYF
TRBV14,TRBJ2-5,CASSQWTGNQETQYF
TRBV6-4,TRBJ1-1,CASPHCGAFF